One and the same sample provided the 20 T cell receptor beta chains below, sequenced in a study of Ad26.COV2.S vaccination and SARS-CoV-2 variants. The assay was immunoSEQ multiplex PCR, and TCRdb's table has in-frame clones only and misses some. This table holds about 180,000 clones, roughly 89% found once. This specimen consisted of peripheral blood, obtained after recovery from COVID-19. The receptors stem from a human donor who had recovered from COVID-19.

The V and J genes are TRBV5-4 and TRBJ1-1; D is ambiguous. The CDR3 consists of 16 residues. Trimming pared 4 bases from V and 1 base from J, leaving 17 bases between. CDR1 SGHNT and CDR2 YYREEE come from the germline V gene (reference sequence). CDR3 nucleotides: TGTGCCAGCAGCCTTCCCGACGGTCGAGGGAACACTGAAGCTTTCTTT. The encoded protein is CASSLPDGRGNTEAFF.

The genes are TRBV11-3 and TRBJ2-7; TRBD1 matches 7 bases. With 4 bases clipped from V and 5 bases from J, the junction kept 2 bases outside the gene matches. The CDR3 sequence is 12 residues long. Looked up from germline, CDR1 is SGHNT and CDR2 is YENEEA. The CDR3 DNA sequence: TGTGCCAGCAGCTCGCAGGGGGACGAGCAGTACTTC. This codes for CASSSQGDEQYF.

V gene TRBV9 combines with J gene TRBJ1-2; 8 bases agree with TRBD1. This CDR3 contains 15 residues. The V and J ends lost 0 bases and 4 bases, in that order; junction bases with no gene match: 5. Germline V lookup: CDR1 SGDLS, CDR2 YYNGEE. The CDR3 region is CASSVASGGGYGYTF. The CDR3 bases are TGTGCCAGCAGCGTAGCTTCAGGGGGCGGCTATGGCTACACCTTC.

V is TRBV27 and J is TRBJ1-2; D call uncertain. The CDR3 consists of 13 residues. Trimming took off 7 bases at V and 1 base at J, with 10 bases between the two ends. The germline CDR1 and CDR2 sequences are MNHEY and SMNVEV (reference sequence). Here the CDR3 reads CASTALGNYGYTF. The CDR3 DNA reads TGTGCCAGCACGGCGCTGGGTAACTATGGCTACACCTTC.

Details on this clone: This may be a read error, as it is one base from a much larger clone. The same CDR3 also results from other DNA sequences found in this sample. This chain links TRBV3-1 (or the pseudogene TRBV3-2) with TRBJ1-4; TRBD1 aligns across 8 bases. This CDR3 has 16 residues. Trimming cost V 4 bases and J 4 bases; bases outside gene matches: 8. Germline-derived CDR1 and CDR2 are LGHDT and YNNKEL (reference sequence). The CDR3 DNA is TGTGCCAGCAGCCCTTTCCGGACAGGGAATAATGAAAAACTGTTTTTT. Its translation is CASSPFRTGNNEKLFF.

The chain carries TRBV18 and TRBJ2-3, with unresolved D. Germline values: CDR1 KGHSH, CDR2 LQKENI. The CDR3 is 11 amino acids. With 6 bases removed from V and 7 bases from J, the gap between germline ends came to 8 bases. The CDR3 sequence is CASSRTNTQYF. CDR3 nucleotide sequence: TGTGCCAGCTCCCGGACCAATACGCAGTATTTT.

The V call is TRBV2, the J call TRBJ2-5, with a possible D match to TRBD1 (6 bases). This CDR3 is 16 amino acids long. The V end lost 4 bases, the J end lost 1 base, and 16 bases lay between the germline ends. CDR1 and CDR2 (germline): SNHLY, FYNNEI. CDR3 sequence (DNA): TGTGCCAGCAGTGGAATCTGGGACACCCTCCAAGAGACCCAGTACTTC. This translates into CASSGIWDTLQETQYF. The complete variable domain, with remaining parts taken from reference TRBV2 and TRBJ2-5, reads EPEVTQTPSHQVTQMGQEVILRCVPISNHLYFYWYRQILGQKVEFLVSFYNNEISEKSEIFDDQFSVERPDGSNFTLKIRSTKLEDSAMYFCASSGIWDTLQETQYFGPGTRLLVL.

The V and J genes are TRBV27 and TRBJ2-6; D uncertain. The V end lost 3 bases, the J end lost 2 bases, and 5 bases lay between the germline ends. The CDR3 sequence is 14 residues long. Germline CDR1 and CDR2: MNHEY and SMNVEV (reference sequence). The CDR3, as DNA: TGTGCCAGCAGTTTTGGGGCTGGGGCCAACGTCCTGACTTTC. It translates to CASSFGAGANVLTF. Combining the CDR3 with reference TRBV27 and TRBJ2-6 gives the whole variable domain EAQVTQNPRYLITVTGKKLTVTCSQNMNHEYMSWYRQDPGLGLRQIYYSMNVEVTDKGDVPEGYKVSRKEKRNFPLILESPSPNQTSLYFCASSFGAGANVLTFGAGSRLTVL.

The gene calls are TRBV19 and TRBJ2-4; weak D call: TRBD2 (7 bases). V was trimmed by 8 bases and J by 2 bases, leaving 22 bases between them. Germline values: CDR1 LNHDA, CDR2 SQIVND (reference sequence). The CDR3 is 17 residues long. Here the CDR3 DNA reads TGTGCCAGTTTAGGGGGAGGGAAGTGGTTTACCAAAAACATTCAGTACTTC. This gives the protein CASLGGGKWFTKNIQYF.

This chain connects TRBV2 to TRBJ2-3; TRBD2 agrees at 7 bases. Germline trimming cut 5 bases from V and 2 bases from J; bases unmatched to any gene: 16. The CDR3 loop spans 18 amino acids. Germline V gene sequence: CDR1 SNHLY, CDR2 FYNNEI. In nucleotides, the CDR3 is TGTGCCAGCAGTAGCCAACGCTTAACTAGCGCCATCACAGATACGCAGTATTTT. Translating gives CASSSQRLTSAITDTQYF.

This rearrangement joins TRBV27 to TRBJ1-1; TRBD1 aligns across 9 bases. V was clipped by 2 bases and J by 1 base; unmatched bases: 5. CDR3 size: 16 residues. Germline CDR1 and CDR2: MNHEY and SMNVEV (reference sequence). CDR3 DNA: TGTGCCAGCAGTTTAGCGTTGACAGGGGGGAACACTGAAGCTTTCTTT. It translates to CASSLALTGGNTEAFF.

This clone has a single count. The CDR3 spells CASSLAPTGPGGAYEQYF. The CDR3 region has the DNA TGTGCCAGCAGCTTAGCCCCTACAGGCCCTGGGGGAGCCTACGAGCAGTACTTC. This chain joins TRBV7-6 and TRBJ2-7; D is tentatively TRBD1 or TRBD2 (5 bases each). The CDR3 covers 18 residues. The germline V gene encodes CDR1 SGHVS and CDR2 FNYEAQ. V was trimmed by 0 bases and J by 2 bases, leaving 20 bases between them. The full variable domain, rest sourced from reference TRBV7-6 and TRBJ2-7, is GAGVSQSPRYKVTKRGQDVALRCDPISGHVSLYWYRQALGQGPEFLTYFNYEAQQDKSGLPNDRFSAERPEGSISTLTIQRTEQRDSAMYRCASSLAPTGPGGAYEQYFGPGTRLTVT.

The chain has TRBV5-1 and TRBJ2-5, with 9 bases matching TRBD1. The germline CDR1 and CDR2 sequences are SGHRS and YFSETQ. CDR3 length: 13 residues. Trimming cost V 4 bases and J 5 bases; bases outside gene matches: 3. CDR3 in DNA: TGCGCCAGCAGCAGGGACAGGGTTGAGACCCAGTACTTC. Encoded protein: CASSRDRVETQYF.

V and J are TRBV5-1 and TRBJ2-5, with 8 bases aligning to TRBD1. Trimming took 6 bases from V and 3 from J; bases not matched to a gene: 10. The germline CDR1 and CDR2 sequences are SGHRS and YFSETQ. CDR3 length: 15 amino acids. In DNA, the CDR3 is TGCGCCAGCAAAAAGACAGGGGTGTTAGAAGAGACCCAGTACTTC. This encodes CASKKTGVLEETQYF. Full variable domain (remainder filled in from reference TRBV5-1 and TRBJ2-5): KAGVTQTPRYLIKTRGQQVTLSCSPISGHRSVSWYQQTPGQGLQFLFEYFSETQRNKGNFPGRFSGRQFSNSRSEMNVSTLELGDSALYLCASKKTGVLEETQYFGPGTRLLVL.

The chain recombines TRBV2 with TRBJ1-1, with D tentatively TRBD1 (6 bases). The germline CDR1 and CDR2 sequences are SNHLY and FYNNEI. CDR3 length equals 13 residues. The ends were cut back, 4 bases at V and 4 bases at J, with 10 bases in the middle. The CDR3 bases are TGTGCCAGCAGTGGAGGGGGGGGCACTGAAGCTTTCTTT. This encodes CASSGGGGTEAFF.

In this sample, this clone turned up a few times. The genes are TRBV5-6 and TRBJ1-1, with TRBD1 identical over 8 bases. CDR3 size: 17 residues. The V segment lost 0 bases and the J segment 1 base; nucleotides outside the gene matches: 8. Germline lookup yields CDR1 SGHDT and CDR2 YYEEEE. CDR3 nucleotide sequence: TGTGCCAGCAGCTTGGGACAGGGGAGAATAGGGAACACTGAAGCTTTCTTT. Its protein is CASSLGQGRIGNTEAFF.

The chain joins TRBV23-1 to TRBJ2-1; 10 bases align to TRBD2. TRBV23-1 counts as an open reading frame of uncertain function. The CDR3 runs to 17 residues. Losses at the gene ends were 3 bases for V and 7 bases for J; bases not matched to a gene: 12. The CDR3 nucleotides are TGCGCCAGCAGTCACCGACACCAAGCGGGAGGGCCAAATGAGCAGTTCTTC. This codes for CASSHRHQAGGPNEQFF.

This chain uses TRBV7-9 with TRBJ1-1; D unclear. Looked up from germline, CDR1 is SEHNR and CDR2 is FQNEAQ (reference sequence). The V end was cut by 5 bases, the J end by 10 bases, with 17 bases between. The CDR3 spans 13 residues. CDR3 amino acids: CASSPQSERRAFF. The CDR3 DNA reads as TGTGCCAGCAGCCCCCAGTCGGAGCGAAGAGCTTTCTTT.

This chain joins TRBV27 and TRBJ1-3; 11 bases match TRBD1. V lost 6 bases to trimming and J lost 3 bases; unmatched junction nucleotides: 4. CDR3 size: 15 residues. Per germline, CDR1 MNHEY and CDR2 SMNVEV (reference sequence). CDR3: CASRRTGGLGNTIYF. CDR3 nucleotides: TGTGCCAGCAGACGGACAGGGGGCCTTGGAAACACCATATATTTT.

To note about this clone: This CDR3 is also generated by other DNA sequences in the sample. The chain joins TRBV2 to TRBJ2-5; TRBD1 might be the D (6 bases). Germline values: CDR1 SNHLY, CDR2 FYNNEI. Between the trimmed V and J ends, which lost 9 bases and 5 bases, there was a span of 10 bases. This CDR3 has 11 amino acids. CDR3 amino acids: CASSGEETQYF. The CDR3 DNA follows: TGTGCCAGTTCAGGGGAGGAGACCCAGTACTTC.